The 29 T cell receptor beta chains below all came from one sample that was sequenced in a study of blood T cell repertoires in COVID-19. Libraries were prepared by immunoSEQ multiplex PCR; TCRdb keeps only in-frame clonotypes and omits some of them. The sample comprises about 64,000 clones, approximately 90% of which are singletons, and less than 2% rests with the top ten. The sample taken for sequencing was peripheral blood. These receptors all stem from a human donor in a cohort sampled during active COVID-19.

This chain joins TRBV7-9 and TRBJ1-2; D is ambiguous. The V end lost 4 bases, the J end lost 6 bases, and 12 bases lay between the germline ends. Germline V gene lookup returns CDR1 SEHNR and CDR2 FQNEAQ (reference sequence). The CDR3 extends over 13 amino acids. The CDR3 is CASSYETRDGYTF. Written as DNA, the CDR3 is TGTGCCAGCAGCTACGAAACTCGTGATGGCTACACCTTC.

The rearrangement joins TRBV7-9 to TRBJ2-7, with D unclear. The CDR3 has 15 residues. V dropped 0 bases and J dropped 0 bases, with 9 bases sitting between them. Germline V gives CDR1 SEHNR, CDR2 FQNEAQ (reference sequence). The CDR3 sequence: CASSLAGSSSYEQYF. CDR3 DNA sequence: TGTGCCAGCAGCTTAGCGGGCTCCAGCTCCTACGAGCAGTACTTC.

The V gene is TRBV7-8, the J gene TRBJ1-4; D not resolved. V was cut by 1 base and J by 8 bases, with 8 bases left in between. The germline V gene has CDR1 SGHVS and CDR2 FQNEAQ. The CDR3 contains 13 residues. CDR3 in amino acids: CASSLDYLEKLFF. In nucleotides, the CDR3 is TGTGCCAGCAGCTTAGATTATTTGGAAAAACTGTTTTTT.

V usage is TRBV5-4 and J usage is TRBJ2-7, with TRBD2 matching over 8 bases. This CDR3 has 15 amino acids. J lost 1 base, V lost 6 bases, and 9 bases had no gene match. Germline CDR1 is SGHNT and CDR2 is YYREEE (reference sequence). For the CDR3, the DNA is TGTGCCAGCACCATGAACGGGGGGGCGTCCTACGAGCAGTACTTC. Translated: CASTMNGGASYEQYF.

The gene calls are TRBV19 and TRBJ2-2; 12 bases are a match to TRBD2. Germline CDR1 is LNHDA and CDR2 is SQIVND (reference sequence). The CDR3 totals 17 residues. V lost 4 bases to trimming and J lost 0 bases; unmatched junction nucleotides: 3. The CDR3 region is CASSTTSGRSNTGELFF. The CDR3 region has the DNA TGTGCCAGTAGTACCACTAGCGGGAGGTCGAACACCGGGGAGCTGTTTTTT.

V is TRBV9 and J is TRBJ2-1; the match to TRBD2 covers 11 bases. CDR1 is SGDLS and CDR2 is YYNGEE in the germline V gene. Trimming took 4 bases from V and 8 from J; bases not matched to a gene: 11. CDR3 length equals 16 residues. As DNA, the CDR3 is TGTGCCAGCAGCCCACTAGCGGGAGTTGGTTCCGATGAGCAGTTCTTC. Translating gives CASSPLAGVGSDEQFF.

The V call is TRBV6-2 or TRBV6-3, the J call TRBJ2-7; 8 nucleotides line up with TRBD1. The CDR3 length is 14 residues. Germline CDR1 is MNHEY and CDR2 is SVGEGT. Trimming cost V 2 bases and J 5 bases; bases outside gene matches: 5. CDR3 sequence: CASSYRTGRDEQYF. The CDR3 DNA follows: TGTGCCAGCAGTTACCGGACAGGGAGAGACGAGCAGTACTTC.

CDR3 sequence (DNA): TGTGCCAGCTCGTACCGGACAGCCAGAGAGACCCAGTACTTC. It translates to CASSYRTARETQYF. This chain links TRBV6-5 with TRBJ2-5; weak D call: TRBD1 (6 bases). CDR3 length: 14 residues. V lost 8 bases and J 4 bases, leaving 17 bases between the germline ends. Germline-derived CDR1 and CDR2 are MNHEY and SVGAGI.

The V gene is TRBV6-5, the J gene TRBJ1-2; D might be TRBD1 (6 bases). V dropped 6 bases and J dropped 4 bases, with 9 bases sitting between them. The V gene's germline CDR1 is MNHEY and CDR2 SVGAGI. The CDR3 loop spans 12 amino acids. The DNA of the CDR3 is TGTGCCAGCAGCCAGGACAGCTATGGCTACACCTTC. It encodes CASSQDSYGYTF.

J is TRBJ2-5 and V is TRBV19; TRBD1 agrees at 7 bases. The V gene end was trimmed by 3 bases and the J gene end by 1 base; junction bases not matched to a gene: 5. From germline, CDR1 is LNHDA and CDR2 SQIVND (reference sequence). This CDR3 is built from 15 residues. In nucleotides, the CDR3 is TGTGCCAGTAGTATGCGGACAGGAGCCCAAGAGACCCAGTACTTC. Translation gives CASSMRTGAQETQYF.

The chain links TRBV3-1 (or the pseudogene TRBV3-2) to TRBJ2-3, with 11 bases that match TRBD2. Germline V gene lookup returns CDR1 LGHDT and CDR2 YNNKEL (reference sequence). V shed 1 base and J 5 bases; nucleotides not matched to a gene: 5. The CDR3 sequence is 16 residues long. This CDR3 is CASSQALAGVVDTQYF. Here the CDR3 DNA reads TGTGCCAGCAGCCAAGCACTAGCGGGAGTGGTAGATACGCAGTATTTT.

This sequence joins TRBV24-1 and TRBJ2-3; 14 bases agree with TRBD2. With 4 bases clipped from V and 5 bases from J, the junction kept 7 bases outside the gene matches. Germline CDR1 is KGHDR and CDR2 is SFDVKD. The CDR3 is 17 residues long. The CDR3 DNA follows: TGTGCCACCAGTGACCGAGGGACTAGCGGGAGTATAGATACGCAGTATTTT. It yields the protein CATSDRGTSGSIDTQYF.

The gene calls are TRBV18 and TRBJ2-5, with 9 bases matching TRBD2. V lost 1 base and J lost 5; bases outside the gene matches: 11. The CDR3 length is 17 residues. The germline V gene has CDR1 KGHSH and CDR2 LQKENI. The CDR3 DNA is TGTGCCAGCTCACCACGAGGAGATAGCGGGAGTAGGGAGACCCAGTACTTC. Amino acids: CASSPRGDSGSRETQYF.

The gene calls are TRBV15 and TRBJ2-3, with 7 bases matching TRBD2. This CDR3 has 17 residues. J gave up 7 bases and V 3 bases, and 16 bases lay outside the gene matches. Germline V lookup: CDR1 LNHNV, CDR2 YYDKDF (reference sequence). This CDR3 is CATSRSGTAAPRYTQYF. The CDR3 DNA follows: TGTGCCACCAGCAGGAGCGGGACGGCCGCTCCCCGGTATACGCAGTATTTT. The entire variable domain, with the rest obtained from reference TRBV15 and TRBJ2-3, is as follows: DAMVIQNPRYQVTQFGKPVTLSCSQTLNHNVMYWYQQKSSQAPKLLFHYYDKDFNNEADTPDNFQSRRPNTSFCFLDIRSPGLGDTAMYLCATSRSGTAAPRYTQYFGPGTRLTVL.

V gene TRBV27 combines with J gene TRBJ1-2, with 7 bases identical to TRBD1. The CDR3 extends over 16 amino acids. The ends lost 4 bases at V and 0 bases at J; junction bases unmatched: 8. The germline V gene encodes CDR1 MNHEY and CDR2 SMNVEV (reference sequence). The CDR3 sequence: CASSSTGMSANYGYTF. The CDR3 DNA follows: TGTGCCAGCAGTTCGACAGGGATGTCAGCTAACTATGGCTACACCTTC.

The chain is built from TRBV6-4 and TRBJ1-3, with 9 bases aligning to TRBD1. The CDR3 consists of 17 residues. Trimming at V came to 6 bases and at J to 0 bases, leaving 9 bases not matched to a gene. Germline CDR1 is MRHNA and CDR2 is SNTAGT. CDR3 in amino acids: CASRPGTGRLSGNTIYF. The CDR3 bases are TGTGCCAGCAGACCCGGGACAGGGCGACTCTCTGGAAACACCATATATTTT.

CDR3: CATSSRWTSGRANTGELFF. The CDR3, as DNA: TGTGCCACCAGTTCTCGGTGGACTAGCGGGAGGGCGAACACCGGGGAGCTGTTTTTT. J is TRBJ2-2 and V is TRBV24-1, with 15 bases identical to TRBD2. V lost 6 bases, J lost 0 bases, and 7 bases stayed unmatched. From germline, CDR1 is KGHDR and CDR2 SFDVKD. The CDR3 extends over 19 amino acids.

This chain uses TRBV4-3 with TRBJ1-2, with 8 nucleotides matching TRBD1. Looked up from germline, CDR1 is LGHNA and CDR2 is YSLEER. There are 15 residues in the CDR3. J lost 4 bases, V lost 0 bases, and 4 bases had no gene match. The CDR3 sequence: CASSQDGQGAYGYTF. CDR3 DNA sequence: TGCGCCAGCAGCCAAGACGGGCAGGGGGCCTATGGCTACACCTTC.

The CDR3: CASSPGLASEQYF. DNA of the CDR3: TGTGCCAGCAGCCCCGGACTAGCGAGTGAGCAGTACTTC. The chain uses TRBV6-5 and TRBJ2-7; 9 bases agree with TRBD2. The CDR3 spans 13 residues. With 6 bases clipped from V and 7 bases from J, the junction kept 7 bases outside the gene matches. Germline V lookup: CDR1 MNHEY, CDR2 SVGAGI.

The rearrangement joins TRBV18 to TRBJ2-1; 12 positions match TRBD2. After removal of 5 bases from V and 0 bases from J, the junction contained 8 bases not matched to a gene. In germline, CDR1 is KGHSH, CDR2 LQKENI. The CDR3 is made up of 18 amino acids. CDR3 loop: CASSILGTSGPSYNEQFF. CDR3 sequence (DNA): TGTGCCAGCTCAATCCTTGGGACTAGCGGGCCCTCCTACAATGAGCAGTTCTTC.

This clone has a single count. The V gene is TRBV18, the J gene TRBJ2-2; no definite D call. The CDR3 is 16 amino acids. V was trimmed by 3 bases and J by 3 bases, leaving 14 bases between them. The germline V gene encodes CDR1 KGHSH and CDR2 LQKENI. The CDR3 DNA reads TGTGCCAGCTCACCGGTGGGCCGGATAGACACCGGGGAGCTGTTTTTT. Translation: CASSPVGRIDTGELFF.

The rearrangement joins TRBV5-8 to TRBJ2-5, with 10 bases lining up with TRBD2. CDR3 length equals 14 residues. V lost 2 bases and J lost 4; bases outside the gene matches: 2. CDR1 and CDR2 from the germline V gene are SGHTS and YDEGEE. The CDR3 region is CASSLAGGRETQYF. The CDR3 nucleotides read TGTGCCAGCAGCTTAGCGGGAGGGCGAGAGACCCAGTACTTC. Supplemented by reference TRBV5-8 and TRBJ2-5, the full variable domain reads EAGVTQSPTHLIKTRGQQATLRCSPISGHTSVYWYQQALGLGLQFLLWYDEGEERNRGNFPPRFSGRQFPNYSSELNVNALELEDSALYLCASSLAGGRETQYFGPGTRLLVL.

The CDR3 bases are TGTGCCAGCAGGGCCGGGACAGGGTGGCAAGAGACCCAGTACTTC. Translated: CASRAGTGWQETQYF. The chain links TRBV7-6 to TRBJ2-5; 9 nucleotides agree with TRBD1. The CDR3 totals 15 residues. After removal of 6 bases from V and 2 bases from J, the junction contained 7 bases not matched to a gene. Germline values: CDR1 SGHVS, CDR2 FNYEAQ.

The chain combines TRBV7-2 with TRBJ1-2; 12 nucleotides align to TRBD1. Germline V CDR1 and CDR2: SGHTA, FQGNSA. V shed 3 bases, J shed 7 bases, and the junction held 3 bases outside the gene matches. The CDR3 length is 14 residues. As DNA, the CDR3 is TGTGCCAGCAGCTTGGGGACAGGGGGCGGTGGCTACACCTTC. It encodes CASSLGTGGGGYTF.

This rearrangement joins TRBV5-6 to TRBJ2-3, with a tentative D call TRBD1 (6 bases). V dropped 0 bases and J dropped 2 bases, with 10 bases sitting between them. The germline V gene has CDR1 SGHDT and CDR2 YYEEEE. CDR3 length: 15 residues. This CDR3 reads CASSLVRGFTDTQYF. Written as DNA, the CDR3 is TGTGCCAGCAGCTTGGTGAGGGGGTTCACAGATACGCAGTATTTT.

This clone occurred once. J is TRBJ2-5 and V is TRBV7-3; 7 nucleotides line up with TRBD2. The CDR3 extends over 15 amino acids. Unmatched junction bases numbered 9, after V lost 8 bases and J lost 0 bases. Germline V gene data show CDR1 as SGHTA and CDR2 as FQGTGA. The CDR3 nucleotides read TGTGCCAGCTCTGCGAGCGGGGTCGACCAAGAGACCCAGTACTTC. Translated, it gives CASSASGVDQETQYF.

The V gene is TRBV28, the J gene TRBJ2-1; weak D call: TRBD2 (6 bases). CDR3 length equals 14 residues. Per the germline V gene, CDR1 is MDHEN and CDR2 is SYDVKM. Deletions cut 8 bases from V and 1 base from J, with 12 bases between. CDR3 loop: CASLSGRSYNEQFF. CDR3 nucleotide sequence: TGTGCCAGCTTATCAGGGAGGTCCTACAATGAGCAGTTCTTC.

V is TRBV5-4 and J is TRBJ1-6; D is unclear. The CDR3 runs to 15 residues. V lost 3 bases, J lost 8 bases, and 15 bases lay in between. Germline values: CDR1 SGHNT, CDR2 YYREEE (reference sequence). Here the CDR3 reads CASSSAGFLDSPLHF. CDR3 in DNA: TGTGCCAGCAGCTCAGCAGGTTTTTTGGATTCACCCCTCCACTTT.

The V gene is TRBV27, the J gene TRBJ1-2, with D possibly TRBD1 on 6 matching bases. This CDR3 comprises 17 residues. Germline V CDR1 and CDR2: MNHEY, SMNVEV (reference sequence). V lost 2 bases and J lost 5, with 21 bases in between. The CDR3 nucleotides are TGTGCCAGCAGTTTAATCATAGGGGGGGGCAGTCTATATGGCTACACCTTC. This translates into CASSLIIGGGSLYGYTF.